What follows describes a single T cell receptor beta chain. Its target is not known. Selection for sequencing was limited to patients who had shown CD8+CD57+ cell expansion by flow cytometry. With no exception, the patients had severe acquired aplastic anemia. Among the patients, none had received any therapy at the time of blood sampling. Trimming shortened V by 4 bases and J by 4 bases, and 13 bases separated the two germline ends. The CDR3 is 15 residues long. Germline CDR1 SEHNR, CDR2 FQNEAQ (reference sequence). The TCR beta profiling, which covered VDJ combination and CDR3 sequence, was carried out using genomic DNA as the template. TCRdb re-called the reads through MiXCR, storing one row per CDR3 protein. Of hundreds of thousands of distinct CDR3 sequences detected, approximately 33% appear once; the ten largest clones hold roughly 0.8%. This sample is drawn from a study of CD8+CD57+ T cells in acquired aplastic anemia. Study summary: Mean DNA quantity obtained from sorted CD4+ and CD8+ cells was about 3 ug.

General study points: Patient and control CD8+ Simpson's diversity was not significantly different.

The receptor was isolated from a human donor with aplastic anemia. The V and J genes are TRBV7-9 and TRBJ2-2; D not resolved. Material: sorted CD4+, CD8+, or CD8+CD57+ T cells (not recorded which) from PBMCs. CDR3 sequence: CASSSLGLSTGELFF. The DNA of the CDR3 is TGTGCCAGCAGCTCCCTGGGCCTCAGCACCGGGGAGCTGTTTTTT.